Presented here are 32 T cell receptor beta chains from one specimen sequenced in a study of cytomegalovirus exposure and HLA in healthy donors. Clones were read by immunoSEQ multiplex PCR, and TCRdb kept only the in-frame ones, dropping some. The profile shows about 130,000 clones, 89% of them singletons. Input material: PBMCs. All receptors derive from a woman under 30 in good health and CMV-seronegative.

The rearrangement links TRBV25-1 to TRBJ1-2; D remains unclear. Germline-derived CDR1 and CDR2 are MGHDK and SYGVNS. The CDR3 loop spans 13 amino acids. V was trimmed by 5 bases and J by 4 bases, leaving 11 bases between them. The CDR3 DNA sequence: TGTGCCAGCAGTCGGGAGGATCCCTATGGCTACACCTTC. Translated: CASSREDPYGYTF.

This clone was detected only a few times. The chain employs TRBV18 and TRBJ1-2; no clear D. CDR1 KGHSH and CDR2 LQKENI come from the germline V gene. This CDR3 region has 12 residues. Between the trimmed V and J ends, which lost 2 bases and 5 bases, there was a span of 6 bases. In DNA, the CDR3 is TGTGCCAGCTCACCAGGGCAGTATGGCTACACCTTC. It yields the protein CASSPGQYGYTF. Full variable domain (remainder filled in from reference TRBV18 and TRBJ1-2): NAGVMQNPRHLVRRRGQEARLRCSPMKGHSHVYWYRQLPEEGLKFMVYLQKENIIDESGMPKERFSAEFPKEGPSILRIQQVVRGDSAAYFCASSPGQYGYTFGSGTRLTVV.

The chain joins TRBV9 to TRBJ1-3; D ambiguous. Per the germline V gene, CDR1 is SGDLS and CDR2 is YYNGEE. Trimming removed 2 bases from V and 4 bases from J, with 13 bases in between. The CDR3 has 15 residues. Here the CDR3 DNA reads TGTGCCAGCAGCGTTTCCGGGGTCTCCGGAAACACCATATATTTT. Translating it yields CASSVSGVSGNTIYF.

J is TRBJ1-5 and V is TRBV5-1; maybe TRBD1 (5 bases). Germline V gene lookup returns CDR1 SGHRS and CDR2 YFSETQ. The CDR3 is 14 residues long. The V and J ends lost 4 bases and 5 bases respectively, with 13 bases between them. The CDR3 region is CASSRGEADQPQHF. The CDR3 DNA reads as TGCGCCAGCAGCCGGGGGGAAGCAGATCAGCCCCAGCATTTT.

V and J are TRBV2 and TRBJ1-2; the match to TRBD1 covers 7 bases. The CDR3 totals 15 residues. V gave up 6 bases and J gave up 1 base; unmatched junction bases: 8. Germline CDR1 reads SNHLY; CDR2 reads FYNNEI. CDR3 nucleotide sequence: TGTGCCAGCAGGAGGGGACAGAGTCTTAACTATGGCTACACCTTC. Amino acid sequence: CASRRGQSLNYGYTF.

CDR3 in amino acids: CASSRRTGAGRSYNEQFF. The CDR3 DNA is TGTGCCAGCAGTCGACGGACTGGAGCGGGCCGCTCCTACAATGAGCAGTTCTTC. The J gene is TRBJ2-1, the V gene TRBV7-3, with D tentatively TRBD2 (6 bases). Germline CDR1 SGHTA, CDR2 FQGTGA. Trimming took off 6 bases at V and 0 bases at J, with 21 bases between the two ends. The CDR3 consists of 18 residues.

The rearrangement joins TRBV2 to TRBJ2-4; D may be TRBD1 (5 bases). Trimming took 5 bases from V and 6 from J, leaving 11 bases between them. The CDR3 sequence is 13 residues long. In germline, CDR1 is SNHLY, CDR2 FYNNEI. The CDR3 sequence: CASSSPGRNIQYF. CDR3 sequence (DNA): TGTGCCAGCAGTAGCCCAGGGCGAAACATTCAGTACTTC. Using reference TRBV2 and TRBJ2-4 for the parts outside the CDR3, the full variable domain is EPEVTQTPSHQVTQMGQEVILRCVPISNHLYFYWYRQILGQKVEFLVSFYNNEISEKSEIFDDQFSVERPDGSNFTLKIRSTKLEDSAMYFCASSSPGRNIQYFGAGTRLSVL.

This chain uses TRBV29-1 with TRBJ2-2, with 7 positions matching TRBD2. The V gene end was trimmed by 0 bases and the J gene end by 4 bases; junction bases not matched to a gene: 8. There are 16 residues in the CDR3. The germline gives CDR1 SQVTM, CDR2 ANQGSEA. The CDR3 coding sequence is TGCAGCGTTGAAGATCGGCGGGAGATGGCCACCGGGGAGCTGTTTTTT. It translates to CSVEDRREMATGELFF.

CDR3 residues: CASSMSTVRPRDIQYF. DNA for the CDR3: TGTGCCAGTAGTATGTCGACAGTACGCCCCAGGGACATTCAGTACTTC. This chain links TRBV19 with TRBJ2-4, with D possibly matching TRBD1 (5 bases). Trimming took off 3 bases at V and 8 bases at J, with 20 bases between the two ends. The CDR3 is 16 residues long. Looked up from germline, CDR1 is LNHDA and CDR2 is SQIVND (reference sequence).

V usage is TRBV28 and J usage is TRBJ2-7; 9 bases fit TRBD1. The V gene's germline CDR1 is MDHEN and CDR2 SYDVKM. Trimming cost V 7 bases and J 7 bases; bases outside gene matches: 14. The CDR3 runs to 15 residues. CDR3 region: CASTSPGQGPGEQYF. The CDR3 coding sequence is TGTGCCAGCACCTCACCGGGACAGGGACCGGGGGAGCAGTACTTC.

This chain connects TRBV28 to TRBJ1-1; D call uncertain. The length of the CDR3 is 11 residues. Germline V gene lookup returns CDR1 MDHEN and CDR2 SYDVKM. In nucleotides, the CDR3 is TGTACGGTGGGCAGTGTGACTGAAGCTTTCTTT. It is translated as CTVGSVTEAFF.

The gene calls are TRBV11-2 and TRBJ2-1; 10 bases map to TRBD2. The CDR3 loop spans 14 amino acids. CDR1 SGHAT and CDR2 FQNNGV come from the germline V gene. V shed 6 bases and J 6 bases; nucleotides not matched to a gene: 5. The CDR3 nucleotides are TGTGCCAGCAGGGGAATAGCGGGAGGCAATGAGCAGTTCTTC. It yields the protein CASRGIAGGNEQFF.

The rearrangement joins TRBV4-1 to TRBJ2-1; weak D call: TRBD2 (6 bases). The V gene lost 4 bases and the J gene lost 6 bases, with 19 bases spanning the gap. The CDR3 is 16 residues long. Germline V CDR1 and CDR2: MGHRA, YSYEKL. The CDR3 reads CASSRLRDWRSNEQFF. CDR3 bases: TGCGCCAGCAGCCGTCTCCGGGACTGGAGGTCCAATGAGCAGTTCTTC.

This clone showed up just once. This rearrangement joins TRBV5-1 to TRBJ1-2; possibly TRBD1 for D (5 bases). The CDR3 runs 14 residues. From germline, CDR1 is SGHRS and CDR2 YFSETQ. V gave up 0 bases and J gave up 8 bases, with 14 bases separating them. This CDR3 reads CASSLEMGLGGYTF. As DNA, the CDR3 is TGCGCCAGCAGCTTGGAAATGGGGCTTGGAGGCTACACCTTC.

The chain combines TRBV2 with TRBJ2-7; D is unresolved. Trimming took 3 bases from V and 4 from J, leaving 10 bases between them. Germline CDR1 SNHLY, CDR2 FYNNEI. This CDR3 has 13 amino acids. The CDR3 is CASSESLRYEQYF. CDR3 coding DNA: TGTGCCAGCAGTGAGTCACTCCGGTACGAGCAGTACTTC.

This clone was seen only once. V usage is TRBV6-6 and J usage is TRBJ2-5; D is possibly TRBD1 (6 bases). The ends were cut back, 5 bases at V and 5 bases at J, with 15 bases in the middle. Germline CDR1 MNHNY, CDR2 SVGAGI (reference sequence). CDR3 size: 14 residues. The CDR3 bases are TGTGCCAGCAGTCCTTACAGGGTGGGCGAGACCCAGTACTTC. It translates to CASSPYRVGETQYF.

The chain is built from TRBV5-1 and TRBJ1-1, with D possibly matching TRBD1 (6 bases). The ends were cut back, 0 bases at V and 0 bases at J, with 9 bases in the middle. The CDR3 contains 15 residues. Per germline, CDR1 SGHRS and CDR2 YFSETQ. The CDR3 is CASSLGDRMNTEAFF. Written as DNA, the CDR3 is TGCGCCAGCAGCTTGGGAGACAGGATGAACACTGAAGCTTTCTTT.

The gene calls are TRBV10-3 and TRBJ2-7; TRBD1 aligns across 9 bases. The V and J ends lost 4 bases and 6 bases, in that order; junction bases with no gene match: 1. Germline-derived CDR1 and CDR2 are ENHRY and SYGVKD. This CDR3 spans 12 amino acids. The CDR3 sequence: CAISGDRVEQYF. DNA of the CDR3: TGTGCCATCAGTGGGGACAGGGTCGAGCAGTACTTC.

This clone was detected a few times. The chain recombines TRBV21-1 with TRBJ2-1; the table assigns TRBD1, which was not confirmed against the DNA. TRBV21-1 is flagged as a pseudogene. The CDR3 contains 18 residues. The CDR3 region is CASSPPGQEFPSLNEQFF. DNA of the CDR3: TGTGCCAGCAGCCCGCCGGGACAGGAATTTCCATCTCTCAATGAGCAGTTCTTC.

The chain combines TRBV11-3 with TRBJ1-3; possible D gene TRBD1, 6 bases. CDR1 and CDR2 (germline): SGHNT, YENEEA. The CDR3 runs to 16 residues. Trimming shortened V by 8 bases and J by 0 bases, and 17 bases separated the two germline ends. CDR3 DNA: TGTGCCAGCCGACGGGGGGCACCCTTCTCTGGAAACACCATATATTTT. Amino acid sequence: CASRRGAPFSGNTIYF.

This clone has a handful of counts. The V and J genes are TRBV9 and TRBJ2-7, with D uncertain. The V end was cut by 0 bases, the J end by 4 bases, with 14 bases between. CDR1 and CDR2 (germline): SGDLS, YYNGEE. CDR3 size: 15 residues. The CDR3 sequence is CASSVAGFPTYEQYF. CDR3 nucleotide sequence: TGTGCCAGCAGCGTAGCCGGTTTCCCTACTTACGAGCAGTACTTC. Variable domain in full (rest from reference TRBV9 and TRBJ2-7): DSGVTQTPKHLITATGQRVTLRCSPRSGDLSVYWYQQSLDQGLQFLIQYYNGEERAKGNILERFSAQQFPDLHSELNLSSLELGDSALYFCASSVAGFPTYEQYFGPGTRLTVT.

The chain is built from TRBV30 and TRBJ2-7, with TRBD2 identical over 12 bases. Germline CDR1 and CDR2: GTSNPN and SVGIG (reference sequence). Trimming took 4 bases from V and 4 from J; bases not matched to a gene: 2. The CDR3 has 13 residues. In nucleotides, the CDR3 is TGTGCCTGGACCGGGACTAGCGGGTACGAGCAGTACTTC. Its protein is CAWTGTSGYEQYF.

The chain is built from TRBV6-5 and TRBJ1-1; D is perhaps TRBD1 (6 bases). The V and J ends lost 4 bases and 1 base respectively, with 10 bases between them. The CDR3 sequence is 14 residues long. Germline loops: CDR1 MNHEY, CDR2 SVGAGI. The CDR3 DNA reads as TGTGCCAGCAGTTCACAGGGACAGAACACTGAAGCTTTCTTT. This codes for CASSSQGQNTEAFF.

This rearrangement joins TRBV2 to TRBJ2-3; D uncertain. Trimming shortened V by 6 bases and J by 12 bases, and 19 bases separated the two germline ends. Germline loops: CDR1 SNHLY, CDR2 FYNNEI. The CDR3 sequence is 13 residues long. The CDR3 reads CASSGFEVVFQYF. CDR3 nucleotides: TGTGCCAGCAGCGGGTTCGAGGTGGTTTTCCAGTATTTT.

This clone was recorded only once. This sequence joins TRBV5-1 and TRBJ2-1; 11 bases are a match to TRBD2. The V gene's germline CDR1 is SGHRS and CDR2 YFSETQ. This CDR3 is 18 amino acids long. V trimming: 0 bases; J trimming: 0 bases; junction bases outside the gene matches: 5. The CDR3 is CASSLGATSGSSYNEQFF. The CDR3 nucleotides are TGCGCCAGCAGCTTGGGGGCAACTAGCGGGAGCTCCTACAATGAGCAGTTCTTC.

The rearrangement uses TRBV27 and TRBJ2-1; weak D call: TRBD1 (5 bases). Per the germline V gene, CDR1 is MNHEY and CDR2 is SMNVEV (reference sequence). With 3 bases removed from V and 10 bases from J, the gap between germline ends came to 16 bases. This CDR3 is built from 14 residues. The CDR3 here is CASSFQGPKGEQFF. CDR3 DNA: TGTGCCAGCAGTTTCCAGGGTCCCAAGGGGGAGCAGTTCTTC.

This chain links TRBV13 with TRBJ2-7; TRBD2 matches 9 bases. This CDR3 has 14 amino acids. Germline CDR1 is PRHDT and CDR2 is FYEKMQ (reference sequence). The junction had 5 bases not matched to a gene; V was cut back by 3 bases and J by 5 bases. CDR3 coding DNA: TGTGCCAGCAGCTTTGGGCTAGCGGGAAACGAGCAGTACTTC. This gives the protein CASSFGLAGNEQYF.

The J gene is TRBJ2-3, the V gene TRBV7-3; weak D call: TRBD2 (6 bases). CDR3 length: 15 residues. The V gene's germline CDR1 is SGHTA and CDR2 FQGTGA. V was pared by 2 bases and J by 2 bases, with 11 bases between. This CDR3 is CASSLDGGTTDTQYF. The CDR3 DNA is TGTGCCAGCAGCTTAGATGGAGGGACCACAGATACGCAGTATTTT.

The chain carries TRBV15 and TRBJ2-1; D is perhaps TRBD2 (6 bases). The CDR3 loop spans 15 amino acids. Germline CDR1 LNHNV, CDR2 YYDKDF (reference sequence). V lost 1 base, J lost 6 bases, and 13 bases lay in between. The CDR3 loop reads CATSRAWNSGNEQFF. CDR3 nucleotides: TGTGCCACCAGCAGAGCTTGGAATAGCGGCAATGAGCAGTTCTTC. Filled out from reference TRBV15 and TRBJ2-1, the complete variable domain reads DAMVIQNPRYQVTQFGKPVTLSCSQTLNHNVMYWYQQKSSQAPKLLFHYYDKDFNNEADTPDNFQSRRPNTSFCFLDIRSPGLGDTAMYLCATSRAWNSGNEQFFGPGTRLTVL.

V is TRBV6-6 and J is TRBJ2-3, with D possibly being TRBD2 (7 bases). Trimming left V 6 bases short and J 4 bases short, with 20 bases between. This CDR3 is built from 16 residues. Germline loops: CDR1 MNHNY, CDR2 SVGAGI (reference sequence). CDR3 loop: CASSYTHRGGSDTQYF. The CDR3 DNA is TGTGCCAGCAGCTACACCCATCGCGGGGGCTCAGATACGCAGTATTTT.

The rearrangement joins TRBV21-1 to TRBJ1-2; TRBD1 is the table's D call, not checked against the DNA. TRBV21-1 is a recognized pseudogene. This CDR3 region has 17 residues. The CDR3: CASSKAGGTGEDYGYTF. The CDR3 DNA sequence: TGTGCCAGCAGCAAAGCTGGTGGGACAGGGGAGGACTATGGCTACACCTTC.

The chain uses TRBV30 and TRBJ2-5; 7 bases align to TRBD1. The V and J ends lost 3 bases and 5 bases, in that order; junction bases with no gene match: 3. This CDR3 has 12 residues. Per germline, CDR1 GTSNPN and CDR2 SVGIG (reference sequence). The CDR3 DNA follows: TGTGCCTGGAGGTCGGACAGGGAGACCCAGTACTTC. Its translation is CAWRSDRETQYF.